The present T cell receptor beta chain was sequenced within a study of cytotoxic CD8 clonotypes in ibrutinib-treated CLL. The ends were cut back, 8 bases at V and 6 bases at J, with 12 bases in the middle. This CDR3 is built from 11 residues. Germline CDR1 DFQATT, CDR2 SNEGSKA (reference sequence). Library input was around 2.1 micrograms of DNA from cryopreserved PBMCs. The repertoire was sequenced with immunoSEQ multiplex PCR; TCRdb's copy has only in-frame clones and lacks some. The sample carries approximately 84,000 clones, 85% to 90% recorded once. The chain is built from TRBV20-1 and TRBJ2-3; either TRBD1 or TRBD2 may supply D (5 bases each). The TCR sequence derives from a human donor with chronic lymphocytic leukemia. Sequenced material: PBMCs, taken before ibrutinib treatment. CDR3 nucleotides: TGCAGTCGGAGCAGGGACGATACGCAGTATTTT. Encoded protein: CSRSRDDTQYF.